A selection of T cell receptor beta chains follows, all from one sample in a study of post-analysis software for immune sequencing data. From the PCR reads, TCRdb called clonotypes with MiXCR, one entry per CDR3 protein. The sample includes more than 500,000 distinct CDR3 sequences, 34% of them seen just once. The sample comprised blood. These receptor sequences come from a girl aged 2-17 years with multiple sclerosis. The CDR3 runs from the conserved cysteine through the conserved F or W. Fields, in order: V gene, clone size, D gene, J gene, CDR3 DNA, CDR3 protein. D genes are given only for firm matches. Size values are once, few and many counts, or a class for expanded clones, and some rows have none.

V: TRBV25-1
size: once
D: -
J: TRBJ1-2
DNA: TGTGCCAGCAGGGGCCCCGGGGGAATCCTTGGCTACACCTTC
CDR3: CASRGPGGILGYTF

V: TRBV20-1
size: -
D: TRBD1
J: TRBJ2-3
DNA: TGCAGTGCTAGGACAGGGTACAACACAGATACGCAGTATTTT
CDR3: CSARTGYNTDTQYF

V: TRBV29-1
size: few
D: -
J: TRBJ1-5
DNA: TGCAGCCCGGCGCAGCCCCAGCATTTT
CDR3: CSPAQPQHF

V: TRBV6-6
size: few
D: -
J: TRBJ2-5
DNA: TGTGCCAGCAGTTACTCGATCACTGGATTACAAGAGACCCAGTACTTC
CDR3: CASSYSITGLQETQYF

V: TRBV12-3/TRBV12-4
size: -
D: TRBD2
J: TRBJ2-3
DNA: TGTGCCAGCAGTCTCACTAGCGGGGGGGTCACGGATACGCAGTATTTT
CDR3: CASSLTSGGVTDTQYF

V: TRBV3-1
size: -
D: TRBD1
J: TRBJ2-3
DNA: TGTGCCAGCAGCCGAGGCTCCGGCAGGGGGAGCACAGATACGCAGTATTTT
CDR3: CASSRGSGRGSTDTQYF

V: TRBV10-3
size: few
D: -
J: TRBJ2-7
DNA: TGTGCCATCAGTGAGTCCGGCAGGAGCTCCTACGAGCAGTACTTC
CDR3: CAISESGRSSYEQYF

V: TRBV4-1
size: many
D: TRBD2
J: TRBJ2-7
DNA: TGCGCCAGCAGCCAAGATAGCGGGGGACCAACTATTTCCTACGAGCAGTACTTC
CDR3: CASSQDSGGPTISYEQYF

V: TRBV4-1
size: few
D: TRBD2
J: TRBJ2-7
DNA: TGCGCCAGCAGCCAAGTCCGGGCTAGCGGGGGTGACAGGTCCTACGAGCAGTACTTC
CDR3: CASSQVRASGGDRSYEQYF

V: TRBV14
size: -
D: TRBD1
J: TRBJ2-1
DNA: TGTGCCAGCAGCCAAGAGTGGGGACAGGGCGGCAATGAGCAGTTCTTC
CDR3: CASSQEWGQGGNEQFF

V: TRBV7-2
size: few
D: -
J: TRBJ2-5
DNA: TGTGCCAGCAGCTTAGGACAACAGGGTTGGGAGACCCAGTACTTC
CDR3: CASSLGQQGWETQYF

V: TRBV11-2
size: -
D: TRBD1
J: TRBJ2-1
DNA: TGTGCCAACAGCCCAGACTGGGACAGACCCATCAGGGATGAGCAGTTCTTC
CDR3: CANSPDWDRPIRDEQFF

V: TRBV9
size: -
D: -
J: TRBJ2-7
DNA: TGTGCCAGCAGCCCGGGACACGGCTCCTACGAGCAGTACTTC
CDR3: CASSPGHGSYEQYF

V: TRBV6-6
size: few
D: -
J: TRBJ2-4
DNA: TGTGCCAGCAGTTCGGACAGCCGGGCTCAGTACTTC
CDR3: CASSSDSRAQYF

V: TRBV7-6
size: few
D: -
J: TRBJ2-3
DNA: TGTGCCAGCAGCTTATCCTCCAGACGCACAGATACGCAGTATTTT
CDR3: CASSLSSRRTDTQYF

V: TRBV5-1
size: few
D: TRBD2
J: TRBJ2-1
DNA: TGCGCCGGCAAAGGGACTAGCGGGCCCTCCTACAATGAGCAGTTCTTC
CDR3: CAGKGTSGPSYNEQFF

V: TRBV2
size: -
D: -
J: TRBJ2-7
DNA: TGTGCCAGCGCTACAGGGAACTACGAGCAGTACTTC
CDR3: CASATGNYEQYF

V: TRBV12-3/TRBV12-4
size: -
D: -
J: TRBJ2-3
DNA: TGTGCCAGCAGTCGCAGAGTGAGAACAGATGTGCAATATTTT
CDR3: CASSRRVRTDVQYF

V: TRBV10-2
size: -
D: -
J: TRBJ2-5
DNA: TGCGCCAGCGGACCAGGGGGGACTCCTAAAGGGACCCAGTACTTC
CDR3: CASGPGGTPKGTQYF

V: TRBV4-1
size: -
D: -
J: TRBJ2-3
DNA: TGCGCCAGCAGCCAAGTTTTGGGCTTCGGCACAGATACGCAGTATTTT
CDR3: CASSQVLGFGTDTQYF

V: TRBV2
size: -
D: -
J: TRBJ2-3
DNA: TGTGCCAGGGGGGAAAACACAGATACGCAGTATTTT
CDR3: CARGENTDTQYF

V: TRBV7-8
size: -
D: -
J: TRBJ1-2
DNA: TGTGCCAGCAGCGAAAGGGGTCTTGGCTACACCTTC
CDR3: CASSERGLGYTF

V: TRBV29-1
size: few
D: -
J: TRBJ1-2
DNA: TGCAGCGTTGAAGATCTTGGGAGTAGACCCTATGGCTACACCTTC
CDR3: CSVEDLGSRPYGYTF

V: TRBV3-1
size: -
D: -
J: TRBJ1-1
DNA: TGTGCCAGCAGCCAATTTCCACTTCCCAGCATGAACACTGAAGCTTTCTTT
CDR3: CASSQFPLPSMNTEAFF

V: TRBV20-1
size: -
D: TRBD2
J: TRBJ2-3
DNA: TGCAGTGCTAGCTCCAGCGGGGCCACAGATACGCAGTATTTT
CDR3: CSASSSGATDTQYF

V: TRBV6-5
size: few
D: -
J: TRBJ2-5
DNA: TGTGCCAGCAGCCCCGACAGAATTCAAGAGACCCAGTACTTC
CDR3: CASSPDRIQETQYF

V: TRBV7-8
size: few
D: -
J: TRBJ1-2
DNA: TGTGCCAGCAGCCAGATGGACAGCCGCTACACCTTC
CDR3: CASSQMDSRYTF

V: TRBV20-1
size: -
D: -
J: TRBJ1-5
DNA: TGCAGTGCTAAGAGAGACAGGTTAAGCAATCAGCCCCAGCATTTT
CDR3: CSAKRDRLSNQPQHF

V: TRBV6-1
size: once
D: TRBD1
J: TRBJ2-1
DNA: TGTGCCAGCAGTGGTTGGGACAGGAGCTCCTACAATGAGCAGTTCTTC
CDR3: CASSGWDRSSYNEQFF

V: TRBV12-3/TRBV12-4
size: few
D: -
J: TRBJ1-5
DNA: TGTGCCAGCAGTTTATCGTTGGGGGTTAATCAGCCCCAGCATTTT
CDR3: CASSLSLGVNQPQHF

V: TRBV6-2/TRBV6-3
size: few
D: -
J: TRBJ2-3
DNA: TGTGCCAGCAGGCCCCGCGATCCTTTCACAGATACGCAGTATTTT
CDR3: CASRPRDPFTDTQYF

V: TRBV7-8
size: few
D: TRBD2
J: TRBJ2-5
DNA: TGTGCCAGCAGCTTAGCGCCTAGCGGGGGGGTAGAGACCCAGTACTTC
CDR3: CASSLAPSGGVETQYF

V: TRBV3-1
size: -
D: TRBD2
J: TRBJ2-3
DNA: TGTGCCAGCAGCCTGGGACTAGGCCCCCCCACTACGCAGTATTTT
CDR3: CASSLGLGPPTTQYF

V: TRBV6-4
size: -
D: -
J: TRBJ1-1
DNA: TGTGCCAGCAGCCCGGGGCCTGGGAACACTGAAGCTTTCTTT
CDR3: CASSPGPGNTEAFF

V: TRBV6-5
size: few
D: -
J: TRBJ1-1
DNA: TGTGCCAGCAGTCTAGCCGAGGAATGGAACACTGAAGCTTTCTTT
CDR3: CASSLAEEWNTEAFF

V: TRBV5-6
size: -
D: -
J: TRBJ2-5
DNA: TGTGCCAGCAGCCCCCGCGGCAGACACTCCCAAGAGACCCAGTACTTC
CDR3: CASSPRGRHSQETQYF

V: TRBV7-6
size: few
D: -
J: TRBJ2-5
DNA: TGTGCCAGCAGCTCGTGGACTAAGGAGGGGACCCAGTACTTC
CDR3: CASSSWTKEGTQYF

V: TRBV10-3
size: -
D: -
J: TRBJ1-5
DNA: TGTGCCATCAGTGGAGTGGGTGATCAGCCCCAGCATTTT
CDR3: CAISGVGDQPQHF

V: TRBV3-1
size: -
D: -
J: TRBJ1-2
DNA: TGTGCCAGCAGCCAAGATCCGGCAGGGTCGCGCTACACCTTC
CDR3: CASSQDPAGSRYTF

V: TRBV5-1
size: -
D: TRBD2
J: TRBJ2-7
DNA: TGCGCCAGCAGCCCTCCGGGACTAGCGGGGGCTCTCTACGAGCAGTACTTC
CDR3: CASSPPGLAGALYEQYF

V: TRBV2
size: -
D: -
J: TRBJ1-4
DNA: TGTGCCAGCAATCGAGACCCGAATGAAAAACTGTTTTTT
CDR3: CASNRDPNEKLFF